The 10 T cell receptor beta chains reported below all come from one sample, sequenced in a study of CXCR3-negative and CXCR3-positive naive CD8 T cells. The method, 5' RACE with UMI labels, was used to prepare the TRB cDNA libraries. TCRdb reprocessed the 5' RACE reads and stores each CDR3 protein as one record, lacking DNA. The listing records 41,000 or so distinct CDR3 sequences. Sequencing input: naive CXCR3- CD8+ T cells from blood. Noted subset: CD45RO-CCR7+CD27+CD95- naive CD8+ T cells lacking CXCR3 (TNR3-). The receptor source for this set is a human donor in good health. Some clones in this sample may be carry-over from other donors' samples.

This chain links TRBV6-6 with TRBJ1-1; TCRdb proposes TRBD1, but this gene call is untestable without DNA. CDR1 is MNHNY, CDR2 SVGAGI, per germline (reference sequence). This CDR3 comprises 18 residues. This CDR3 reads CASSYGGDSRLMNTEAFF.

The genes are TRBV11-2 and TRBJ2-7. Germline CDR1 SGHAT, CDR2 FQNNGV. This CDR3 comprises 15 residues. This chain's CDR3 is CASSLEYRIAYEQYF.

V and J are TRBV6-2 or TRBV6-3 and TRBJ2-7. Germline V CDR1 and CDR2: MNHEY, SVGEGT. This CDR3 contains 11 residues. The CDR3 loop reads CASSLDYEQYF.

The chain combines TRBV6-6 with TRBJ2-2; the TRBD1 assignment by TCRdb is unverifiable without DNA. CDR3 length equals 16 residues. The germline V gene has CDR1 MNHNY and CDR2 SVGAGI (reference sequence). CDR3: CASSTLEGRDTGELFF.

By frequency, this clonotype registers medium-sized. This chain's CDR3 is CSVTLSQTRQDDTQYF. This rearrangement joins TRBV29-1 to TRBJ2-3; TCRdb names TRBD1, which stays unverified in the absence of DNA. The CDR3 has 16 residues. From germline, CDR1 is SQVTM and CDR2 ANQGSEA.

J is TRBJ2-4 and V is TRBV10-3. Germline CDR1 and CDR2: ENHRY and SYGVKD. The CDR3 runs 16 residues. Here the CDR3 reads CAISEEQELAKNIQYF.

The CDR3 loop is CASSGVGSRSDEQYF. The rearrangement uses TRBV27 and TRBJ2-7. This CDR3 has 15 residues. CDR1 MNHEY and CDR2 SMNVEV come from the germline V gene (reference sequence).

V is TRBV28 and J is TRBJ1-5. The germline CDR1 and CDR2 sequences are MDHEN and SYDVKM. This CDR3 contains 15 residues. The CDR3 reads CASRVRDVDNQPQHF.

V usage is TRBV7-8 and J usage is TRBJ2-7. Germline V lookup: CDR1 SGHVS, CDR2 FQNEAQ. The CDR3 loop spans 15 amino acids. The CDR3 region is CASSLAGRISYEQYF.

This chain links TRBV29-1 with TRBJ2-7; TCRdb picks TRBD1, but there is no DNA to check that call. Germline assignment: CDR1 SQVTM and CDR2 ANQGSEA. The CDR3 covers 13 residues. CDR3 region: CSPGQGEDYEQYF.